Below, 4 T cell receptor beta chains from the same sample are listed, as sequenced in a study of early T cells in non-severe SARS-CoV-2 infection. TCRdb ran MiXCR on the 5' RACE reads and lists one entry per CDR3 protein. This table has roughly 29,000 distinct CDR3 sequences, about 5.7% appearing once. Source material: whole blood. The receptors were sampled from an adult who was a healthcare worker with PCR-confirmed SARS-CoV-2 infection or an uninfected control (not recorded which).

Many counts were recorded for this clonotype. The V and J genes are TRBV7-2 and TRBJ2-1, with a possible D match to TRBD1 (6 bases). Germline V lookup: CDR1 SGHTA, CDR2 FQGNSA. Trimming took 5 bases from V and 12 from J, leaving 20 bases between them. There are 14 residues in the CDR3. In DNA, the CDR3 is TGTGCCAGCAGCCTTAACGGTGGATGGGGGCGGCAGTTCTTC. Its protein product is CASSLNGGWGRQFF. Together with reference TRBV7-2 and TRBJ2-1, the CDR3 gives the full variable domain: GAGVSQSPSNKVTEKGKDVELRCDPISGHTALYWYRQSLGQGLEFLIYFQGNSAPDKSGLPSDRFSAERTGGSVSTLTIQRTQQEDSAVYLCASSLNGGWGRQFFGPGTRLTVL.

This clonotype has a count of ten or more. The V call is TRBV5-1, the J call TRBJ2-1; 7 bases match TRBD2. The CDR3 covers 16 residues. Germline values: CDR1 SGHRS, CDR2 YFSETQ. Losses at the gene ends were 5 bases for V and 5 bases for J; bases not matched to a gene: 13. This chain's CDR3 is CASSFIAGRVNNEQFF. The CDR3, as DNA: TGCGCCAGCAGTTTTATCGCGGGGAGGGTCAACAATGAGCAGTTCTTC.

This clonotype was detected many times. The chain couples TRBV11-1 to TRBJ2-1, with D perhaps TRBD1 or TRBD2 (5 bases each). The germline V and J ends were trimmed by 3 bases and 0 bases, with 15 bases remaining between them. The CDR3 runs to 17 residues. Germline V gives CDR1 SGHAT, CDR2 FQDESV (reference sequence). CDR3 nucleotide sequence: TGTGCCAGCAGCTTCGGGACCGGGGTGGCCTCCTACAATGAGCAGTTCTTC. It is translated as CASSFGTGVASYNEQFF.

This clonotype came up many times. This chain's CDR3 is CASSAPGRSSYNSPLHF. CDR3 in DNA: TGTGCCAGTAGTGCACCGGGACGGAGCTCCTATAATTCACCCCTCCACTTT. The chain is built from TRBV19 and TRBJ1-6; perhaps TRBD1 as D (5 bases). CDR3 size: 17 residues. Germline CDR1 LNHDA, CDR2 SQIVND (reference sequence). Trimming took off 5 bases at V and 0 bases at J, with 14 bases between the two ends.